This T cell receptor beta chain was recovered during a study of T-cell memory formation after mild COVID-19. Turning to the study itself: Largely donor-specific TCR clusters were found.

Trimming removed 0 bases at V and 2 bases at J, with 12 bases between. The length of the CDR3 is 15 residues. In germline, CDR1 is DFQATT, CDR2 SNEGSKA (reference sequence). TCRdb ran MiXCR on the 5' RACE reads and lists one entry per CDR3 protein. The repertoire holds about 260,000 distinct CDR3 sequences, 8.2% seen once, with 20% to 25% in the top ten. This clonotype was found a few times. Its antigen remains unidentified. Study-wide points: Nothing confirmed that second-wave clones peaking on day 37 were specific for SARS-CoV-2. CD4/CD8 balance characterized clones contracting day 15 to 85, and CD4+ skew characterized later expanders.

What was sequenced was PBMCs or a T cell subset sorted from them (not recorded which). This chain joins TRBV20-1 and TRBJ2-3, with D maybe TRBD1 (5 bases). This sequence originates from a man aged 18 to 30 who had mild COVID-19 (a few samples of this study predate the infection). Cell type and time point are not known. CDR3 sequence (DNA): TGCAGTGCTAGAGAGTACGCCAGGGTCACAGATACGCAGTATTTT. It encodes CSAREYARVTDTQYF.